This T cell receptor (beta chain) was captured by sequencing in a study of T cell changes during pregnancy in multiple sclerosis. Using immunoSEQ multiplex PCR, the repertoire was profiled, and TCRdb retains in-frame clones only, with some absent. The sample gives around 39,000 clones, approximately 85% of which show up once; approximately 1.2% is in the top ten. Germline V gene lookup returns CDR1 SGHRS and CDR2 YFSETQ. The CDR3 is 13 amino acids. With 4 bases clipped from V and 0 bases from J, the junction kept 1 base outside the gene matches. The V gene is TRBV5-1, the J gene TRBJ2-7, with 7 bases that match TRBD2. The sample in question was CD4+ T cells from peripheral blood mononuclear cells, obtained before pregnancy. The sequence derives from a female donor with multiple sclerosis, enrolled in a pregnancy study. CDR3 nucleotide sequence: TGCGCCAGCAGCCCGGGAGGCTCCTACGAGCAGTACTTC. Translation gives CASSPGGSYEQYF.